This T cell receptor beta chain is from a study of cytomegalovirus exposure and HLA in healthy donors. Findings and limits, study-wide: Relative to the approximately 670-donor mean, N-insertions were reportedly fewer in an Asian-associated ancestry cluster in a later analysis. In an earlier analysis, in 620 or so donors, most V segments appeared productive either ~87% or ~30% of the time.

V shed 5 bases and J 1 base; nucleotides not matched to a gene: 2. Germline CDR1 and CDR2: PRHDT and FYEKMQ (reference sequence). The CDR3 is made up of 14 amino acids. The primer mix had 60 Vbeta and 13 Jbeta primers. Profiling relied on immunoSEQ multiplex PCR, and the TCRdb table lists in-frame clones only, not all of them. The table lists about 110,000 clones, approximately 73% of them singletons. Comments on this clone: Antigen specificity is unknown.

The receptor comes from a man aged 40-50 years in good health and CMV-seronegative. V gene TRBV13 combines with J gene TRBJ2-5; TRBD2 matches at 9 bases. The sample taken for sequencing was PBMCs. CDR3 DNA: TGTGCCAGCAGCCCTAGCGGGACCCAAGAGACCCAGTACTTC. This translates into CASSPSGTQETQYF.